The 9 T cell receptor beta chains below all came from one sample that was sequenced in a study of T cells and copy number aberrations in small-cell lung cancer. Measured with immunoSEQ multiplex PCR; TCRdb has only the in-frame clones, and not every one. The sample contains about 990 clones, roughly 86% of which appear only once. The source material was tumor tissue. The receptor source for this set is a man between 60 and 75 years old with small cell lung cancer.

The CDR3 DNA reads as TGCGCCAGCAGTGTAGGGTTGGCAGATACGCAGTATTTT. This encodes CASSVGLADTQYF. The chain combines TRBV10-2 with TRBJ2-3; D unresolved. CDR3 length: 13 residues. CDR1 WSHSY and CDR2 SAAADI come from the germline V gene. The V gene lost 4 bases and the J gene lost 4 bases, with 9 bases spanning the gap.

This clone was seen only once. This sequence joins TRBV10-3 and TRBJ1-2; no reliable D call. CDR3 length: 13 residues. The V gene lost 6 bases and the J gene lost 4 bases, with 12 bases spanning the gap. The germline V gene has CDR1 ENHRY and CDR2 SYGVKD. Here the CDR3 DNA reads TGTGCCATCAGCCGACATGTGAGCTATGGCTACACCTTC. Protein sequence: CAISRHVSYGYTF.

V and J are TRBV29-1 and TRBJ2-1, with 7 bases aligning to TRBD2. The CDR3 consists of 15 residues. CDR1 and CDR2 (germline): SQVTM, ANQGSEA. V lost 5 bases, J lost 7 bases, and 14 bases stayed unmatched. CDR3 DNA sequence: TGCAGCGTTCCGGGACTATACCCCCACTTGAATGAGCAGTTCTTC. Translation: CSVPGLYPHLNEQFF.

The V and J genes are TRBV2 and TRBJ2-7; D unclear. The germline V gene encodes CDR1 SNHLY and CDR2 FYNNEI. This CDR3 has 12 residues. The V gene lost 6 bases and the J gene lost 6 bases, with 12 bases spanning the gap. In nucleotides, the CDR3 is TGTGCCAGCAGCCTTGGAAAGCCCGAGCAGTACTTC. Protein: CASSLGKPEQYF. The variable domain in full, with the rest retrieved from reference TRBV2 and TRBJ2-7, is EPEVTQTPSHQVTQMGQEVILRCVPISNHLYFYWYRQILGQKVEFLVSFYNNEISEKSEIFDDQFSVERPDGSNFTLKIRSTKLEDSAMYFCASSLGKPEQYFGPGTRLTVT.

The chain couples TRBV18 to TRBJ2-5; D gene uncertain. Germline values: CDR1 KGHSH, CDR2 LQKENI. The CDR3 has 12 amino acids. Between the trimmed V and J ends, which lost 3 bases and 2 bases, there was a span of 4 bases. CDR3 sequence reads: CASSPDQETQYF. CDR3 nucleotides: TGTGCCAGCTCACCGGATCAAGAGACCCAGTACTTC.

This clone was observed once. This chain joins TRBV5-1 and TRBJ2-4; tentatively, D is TRBD2 (5 bases). V shed 4 bases and J shed 8 bases, with 16 bases lying between them. The CDR3 length is 14 residues. Germline lookup yields CDR1 SGHRS and CDR2 YFSETQ. The CDR3 reads CASSPRASNDIQYF. The DNA for the CDR3 is TGCGCCAGCAGCCCGAGGGCTAGCAATGACATTCAGTACTTC.

The genes are TRBV4-1 and TRBJ2-6; D unresolved. With 0 bases removed from V and 0 bases from J, the gap between germline ends came to 15 bases. The CDR3 loop spans 19 amino acids. Germline CDR1 MGHRA, CDR2 YSYEKL. Here the CDR3 reads CASSQDPADDSSGANVLTF. CDR3 bases: TGCGCCAGCAGCCAAGATCCCGCGGATGATAGCTCTGGGGCCAACGTCCTGACTTTC.

The gene calls are TRBV5-1 and TRBJ2-5; 7 nucleotides align to TRBD2. The CDR3 covers 15 residues. Germline CDR1 and CDR2: SGHRS and YFSETQ. V lost 4 bases to trimming and J lost 3 bases; unmatched junction nucleotides: 9. CDR3 nucleotides: TGCGCCAGCAGCGGCGGGAGTCCCCCTGAAGAGACCCAGTACTTC. Encoded protein: CASSGGSPPEETQYF.

Notes on this clone: A read error may account for a junction end that differs from germline. The gene calls are TRBV4-1 and TRBJ2-5; 11 bases align to TRBD2. The J call may be mistaken, given a closer DNA end match to TRBJ2-7. CDR1 and CDR2 (germline): MGHRA, YSYEKL. This CDR3 region has 15 residues. Here the CDR3 DNA reads TGCGCTAGCAGCCAAACTAGCGGGGGATCCTACGAGCAGTACTTC. Residues: CASSQTSGGSYEQYF.